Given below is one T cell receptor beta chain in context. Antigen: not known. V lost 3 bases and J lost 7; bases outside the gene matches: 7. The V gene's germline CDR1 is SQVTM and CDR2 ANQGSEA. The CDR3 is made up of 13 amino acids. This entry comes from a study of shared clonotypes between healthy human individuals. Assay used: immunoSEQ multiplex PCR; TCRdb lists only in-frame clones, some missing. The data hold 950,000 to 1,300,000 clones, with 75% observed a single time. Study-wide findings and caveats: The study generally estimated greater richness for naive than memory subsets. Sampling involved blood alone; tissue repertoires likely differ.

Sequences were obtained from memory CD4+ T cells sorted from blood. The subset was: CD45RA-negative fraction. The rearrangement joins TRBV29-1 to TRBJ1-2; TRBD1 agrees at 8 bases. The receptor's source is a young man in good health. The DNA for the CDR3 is TGCAGCGTTGATTCCCAGGGGGCCTCTGGCTACACCTTC. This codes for CSVDSQGASGYTF.